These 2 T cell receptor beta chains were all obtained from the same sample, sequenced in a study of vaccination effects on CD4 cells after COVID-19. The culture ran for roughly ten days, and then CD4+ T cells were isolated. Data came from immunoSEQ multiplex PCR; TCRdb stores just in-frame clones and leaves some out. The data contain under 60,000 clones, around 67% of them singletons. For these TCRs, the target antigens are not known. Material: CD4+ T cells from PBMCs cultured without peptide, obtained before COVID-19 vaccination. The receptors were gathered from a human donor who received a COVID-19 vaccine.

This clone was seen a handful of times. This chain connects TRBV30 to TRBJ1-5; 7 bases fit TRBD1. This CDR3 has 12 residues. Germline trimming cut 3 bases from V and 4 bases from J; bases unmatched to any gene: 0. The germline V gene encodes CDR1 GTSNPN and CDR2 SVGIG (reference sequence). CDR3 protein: CAWRQGNQPQHF. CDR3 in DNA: TGTGCCTGGAGACAGGGGAATCAGCCCCAGCATTTT.

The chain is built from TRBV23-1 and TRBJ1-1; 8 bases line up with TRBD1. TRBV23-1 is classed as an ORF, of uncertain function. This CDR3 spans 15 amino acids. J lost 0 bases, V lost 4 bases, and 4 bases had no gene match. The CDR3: CASSRKGQVNTEAFF. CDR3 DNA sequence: TGCGCCAGCAGTCGAAAGGGACAGGTGAACACTGAAGCTTTCTTT.